These 10 T cell receptor beta chains came from one sample sequenced in a study of shared clonotypes between healthy human individuals. CD45RO-negative, CCR7-positively selected cells formed the naive CD8 fraction, excluding terminally differentiated effector memory CD45RA+ cells. Method: immunoSEQ multiplex PCR; TCRdb's copy keeps in-frame clones and lacks some. There are about 2.2 million clones in the sample; roughly 91% occur only once, and about 1.5% lies in the top ten. The sequencing sample was made of naive CD8+ T cells from PBMCs. All receptors come from a man between 18 and 35 years old in good health. Some clones in this sample may be carry-over from other donors' samples.

The V gene is TRBV7-6, the J gene TRBJ2-7; 11 positions agree with TRBD2. CDR1 and CDR2 from the germline V gene are SGHVS and FNYEAQ. After removal of 5 bases from V and 0 bases from J, the junction contained 6 bases not matched to a gene. This CDR3 region has 16 residues. The CDR3 nucleotides are TGTGCCAGCAGCCCTGGACTAGCGGGCGCCTCCTACGAGCAGTACTTC. Its translation: CASSPGLAGASYEQYF.

This sequence joins TRBV7-3 and TRBJ2-1; 8 bases align to TRBD1. V shed 3 bases, J shed 9 bases, and the junction held 10 bases outside the gene matches. The germline V gene has CDR1 SGHTA and CDR2 FQGTGA. The CDR3 contains 15 residues. The CDR3 nucleotides read TGTGCCAGCAGCTTGTGGACAGGGACAATGGCTGAGCAGTTCTTC. Translating gives CASSLWTGTMAEQFF.

The chain links TRBV7-6 to TRBJ2-7; D gene uncertain. Per the germline V gene, CDR1 is SGHVS and CDR2 is FNYEAQ. V lost 1 base, J lost 6 bases, and 10 bases lay in between. The CDR3 runs 13 residues. The CDR3 reads CASSLGPFGEQYF. The CDR3 nucleotides read TGTGCCAGCAGCTTAGGACCATTCGGCGAGCAGTACTTC.

V gene TRBV2 combines with J gene TRBJ2-1; the match to TRBD2 covers 11 bases. Per germline, CDR1 SNHLY and CDR2 FYNNEI. J gave up 7 bases and V 3 bases, and 5 bases lay outside the gene matches. The CDR3 consists of 15 residues. The CDR3 sequence: CASSEGLADLNEQFF. The CDR3 coding sequence is TGTGCCAGCAGTGAGGGACTAGCGGATTTGAATGAGCAGTTCTTC.

The CDR3, as DNA: TGTGCCAGCAGCCCGCAGGGTTTAGCGCAGGATGAGCAGTTCTTC. This sequence encodes CASSPQGLAQDEQFF. The rearrangement uses TRBV9 and TRBJ2-1; D is possibly TRBD1 or TRBD2 (5 bases each). The germline V gene encodes CDR1 SGDLS and CDR2 YYNGEE. The CDR3 length is 15 residues. The germline V and J ends were trimmed by 4 bases and 8 bases, with 19 bases remaining between them. Variable domain in full (rest from reference TRBV9 and TRBJ2-1): DSGVTQTPKHLITATGQRVTLRCSPRSGDLSVYWYQQSLDQGLQFLIQYYNGEERAKGNILERFSAQQFPDLHSELNLSSLELGDSALYFCASSPQGLAQDEQFFGPGTRLTVL.

The chain carries TRBV9 and TRBJ1-2; 7 positions agree with TRBD1. The germline gives CDR1 SGDLS, CDR2 YYNGEE. The V gene end was trimmed by 3 bases and the J gene end by 2 bases; junction bases not matched to a gene: 7. This CDR3 has 15 amino acids. The CDR3: CASSAWDSSNYGYTF. The CDR3 DNA reads as TGTGCCAGCAGCGCTTGGGACAGCTCCAACTATGGCTACACCTTC.

The J gene is TRBJ2-7, the V gene TRBV15; a possible D gene is TRBD2 (6 bases). With 5 bases removed from V and 0 bases from J, the gap between germline ends came to 11 bases. This CDR3 is 14 amino acids long. The germline V gene encodes CDR1 LNHNV and CDR2 YYDKDF (reference sequence). The CDR3: CATSSGTHSYEQYF. Here the CDR3 DNA reads TGTGCCACCAGCTCCGGGACTCACTCCTACGAGCAGTACTTC.

The V and J genes are TRBV11-3 and TRBJ2-4; the D is unclear. The V gene's germline CDR1 is SGHNT and CDR2 YENEEA. The germline V and J ends were trimmed by 1 base and 6 bases, with 19 bases remaining between them. The CDR3 consists of 17 residues. CDR3 in amino acids: CASSLGAPPPSGNIQYF. The CDR3 bases are TGTGCCAGCAGCTTAGGGGCCCCGCCGCCTTCCGGAAACATTCAGTACTTC.

This clone appeared once. The CDR3 sequence: CASSPLPDRGETQYF. Here the CDR3 DNA reads TGTGCCAGCAGCCCTTTACCCGACAGGGGCGAGACCCAGTACTTC. V usage is TRBV7-6 and J usage is TRBJ2-5, with 8 nucleotides matching TRBD1. Germline V CDR1 and CDR2: SGHVS, FNYEAQ. CDR3 size: 15 residues. V was clipped by 5 bases and J by 5 bases; unmatched bases: 10.

Here the CDR3 reads CSVENGLRASYTDTQYF. The DNA for the CDR3 is TGCAGCGTTGAGAACGGTCTGAGGGCTAGCTACACAGATACGCAGTATTTT. This chain connects TRBV29-1 to TRBJ2-3, with TRBD2 as a possible D gene (5 bases). V gave up 3 bases and J gave up 2 bases, with 21 bases separating them. The germline V gene has CDR1 SQVTM and CDR2 ANQGSEA. There are 17 residues in the CDR3.